This T cell receptor beta chain was found in a study of CD8+CD57+ T cells in acquired aplastic anemia. Germline trimming cut 7 bases from V and 0 bases from J; bases unmatched to any gene: 5. The CDR3 consists of 14 residues. CDR1 is MDHEN, CDR2 SYDVKM, per germline. General study results and limits: Fewer than 35 sequences, all CD8+ CDR3, were shared between patients and controls. CD8+ Simpson's diversity did not differ significantly between patients and controls.

For sequencing, patients were chosen who had shown expansion of CD8+CD57+ cells by flow cytometry. Prior therapy had not been administered to any patient at the time of blood sampling. As to this clonotype: Its target is not known. A much larger clone lies a single base off, so this may be a read error.

The template for TCR beta VDJ and CDR3 sequence profiling was genomic DNA. TCRdb re-called the reads through MiXCR, storing one row per CDR3 protein. This sample carries under 350,000 distinct CDR3 sequences, roughly 59% of them seen once, and the ten largest clones take roughly 1.3%. The receptor was isolated from a human donor with aplastic anemia. Specimen: sorted CD4+, CD8+, or CD8+CD57+ T cells (not recorded which) from PBMCs. The genes are TRBV28 and TRBJ2-5; 7 bases fit TRBD1. The CDR3 loop is CASTPGGHQETQYF. In nucleotides, the CDR3 is TGTGCCAGCACCCCAGGGGGTCACCAAGAGACCCAGTACTTC.